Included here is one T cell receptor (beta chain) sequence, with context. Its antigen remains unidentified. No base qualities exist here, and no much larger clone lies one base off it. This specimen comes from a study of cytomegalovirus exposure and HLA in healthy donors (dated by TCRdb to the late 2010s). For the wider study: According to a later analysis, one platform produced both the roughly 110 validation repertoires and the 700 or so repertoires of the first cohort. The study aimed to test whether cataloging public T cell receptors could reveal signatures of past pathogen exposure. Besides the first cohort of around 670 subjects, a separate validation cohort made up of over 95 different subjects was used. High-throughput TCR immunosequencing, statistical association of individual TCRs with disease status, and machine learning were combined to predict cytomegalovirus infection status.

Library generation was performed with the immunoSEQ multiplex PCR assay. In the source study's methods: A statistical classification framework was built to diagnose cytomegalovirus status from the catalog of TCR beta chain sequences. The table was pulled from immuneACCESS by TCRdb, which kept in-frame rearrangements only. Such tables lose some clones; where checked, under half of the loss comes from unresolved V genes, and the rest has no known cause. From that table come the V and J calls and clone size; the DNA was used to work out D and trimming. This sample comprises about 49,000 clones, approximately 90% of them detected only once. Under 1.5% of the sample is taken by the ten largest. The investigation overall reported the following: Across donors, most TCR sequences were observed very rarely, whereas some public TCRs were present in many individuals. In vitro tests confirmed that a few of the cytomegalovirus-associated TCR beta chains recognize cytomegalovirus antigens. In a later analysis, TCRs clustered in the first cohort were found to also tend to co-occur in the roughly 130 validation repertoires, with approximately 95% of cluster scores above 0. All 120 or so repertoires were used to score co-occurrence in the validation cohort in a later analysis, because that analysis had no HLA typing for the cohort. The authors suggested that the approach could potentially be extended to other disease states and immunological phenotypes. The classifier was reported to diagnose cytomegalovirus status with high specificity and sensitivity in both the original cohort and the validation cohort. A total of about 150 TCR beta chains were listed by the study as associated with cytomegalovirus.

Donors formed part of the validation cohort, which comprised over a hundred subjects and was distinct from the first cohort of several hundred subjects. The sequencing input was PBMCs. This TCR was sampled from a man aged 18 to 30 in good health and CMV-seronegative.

The encoded CDR3 is CAWSVIGSRNEQFF. The DNA sequence reads TGTGCCTGGAGTGTTATTGGTAGCCGCAATGAGCAGTTCTTC. This chain joins TRBV30 to TRBJ2-1; there is no confident call for the D gene. Cut back by 0 bases and 6 bases, the V and J ends lie 12 bases apart. Taken from cysteine to phenylalanine, the CDR3 has 14 residues. The kept DNA is CDR3 alone, 42 bases in frame from the first base. From a lookup of the germline V gene (reference sequence), CDR1 and CDR2 are GTSNPN and SVGIG.